The 30 T cell receptor beta chains listed next were all sequenced from one sample in a study of metastatic and nonmetastatic thyroid tumors. TCRdb recomputed clones from the PCR reads via MiXCR. In the table there are approximately 38,000 clones, roughly a sixth of which are singletons. Patients had received no treatment of any kind before thyroid surgery. The sample comprised tumor tissue. These receptors all stem from a female donor with papillary thyroid cancer or a benign thyroid nodule (not recorded which). Some clones in this sample may be carry-over from other donors' samples.

The chain carries TRBV20-1 and TRBJ2-7; D unresolved. Trimming took 3 bases from V and 6 from J, leaving 18 bases between them. The germline V gene has CDR1 DFQATT and CDR2 SNEGSKA (reference sequence). CDR3 length: 14 amino acids. CDR3 nucleotide sequence: TGCAGTGCTAGTGGCACATGTGGTCTGGGCGAGCAGTACTTC. Amino acids: CSASGTCGLGEQYF.

Ten or more counts support this clone. This sequence joins TRBV20-1 and TRBJ2-1; 12 positions agree with TRBD2. This CDR3 has 15 residues. With 4 bases clipped from V and 6 bases from J, the junction kept 7 bases outside the gene matches. Germline V lookup: CDR1 DFQATT, CDR2 SNEGSKA (reference sequence). The CDR3 loop reads CSATSTSGRFNEQFF. The CDR3 region has the DNA TGCAGTGCTACCTCCACTAGCGGGAGGTTCAATGAGCAGTTCTTC.

The chain combines TRBV20-1 with TRBJ2-5; D ambiguous. Germline assignment: CDR1 DFQATT and CDR2 SNEGSKA (reference sequence). Between the trimmed V and J ends, which lost 1 base and 5 bases, there was a span of 11 bases. CDR3 length: 13 residues. As DNA, the CDR3 is TGCAGTGCTAGAGTACTGTGCGTGGAGACCCAGTACTTC. This encodes CSARVLCVETQYF.

This clone was counted only a few times. The V and J genes are TRBV5-1 and TRBJ2-7, with 7 bases identical to TRBD2. From germline, CDR1 is SGHRS and CDR2 YFSETQ. The V gene end was trimmed by 1 base and the J gene end by 3 bases; junction bases not matched to a gene: 13. The length of the CDR3 is 17 residues. CDR3 in DNA: TGCGCCAGCAGCTTGTTCGGGACTATCGGGAGTCTCTACGAGCAGTACTTC. This translates into CASSLFGTIGSLYEQYF.

This clone has a count of ten or more. V is TRBV27 and J is TRBJ2-1; 10 positions match TRBD2. The CDR3 runs to 18 residues. From germline, CDR1 is MNHEY and CDR2 SMNVEV (reference sequence). The ends lost 3 bases at V and 0 bases at J; junction bases unmatched: 8. The CDR3 DNA follows: TGTGCCAGCAGTTTGTTCGGCCTAGCGGGAGCCTCCTACAATGAGCAGTTCTTC. Its translation: CASSLFGLAGASYNEQFF.

This clone occurred many times. The chain couples TRBV10-3 to TRBJ1-2; 9 positions match TRBD1. The CDR3 totals 15 residues. J was trimmed by 5 bases and V by 10 bases; bases with no gene match: 14. Germline-derived CDR1 and CDR2 are ENHRY and SYGVKD. The CDR3 loop reads CATVALGGQGYGYTF. The CDR3 DNA follows: TGTGCCACAGTCGCCCTGGGCGGACAGGGGTATGGCTACACCTTC.

This clone was seen at least ten times. This chain uses TRBV20-1 with TRBJ2-6; D not resolved. Germline V gives CDR1 DFQATT, CDR2 SNEGSKA (reference sequence). The CDR3 length is 13 residues. The CDR3 sequence is CGTEVAGANVLTF. The CDR3 nucleotides are TGCGGTACCGAAGTGGCTGGGGCCAACGTCCTGACTTTC.

The table lists this clone with many counts. CDR3 sequence (DNA): TGTGCCAGCAGCTCCAGGGGGAGGGGGATGAGAGAGACCCAGTACTTC. Its translation: CASSSRGRGMRETQYF. The V call is TRBV11-3, the J call TRBJ2-5, with D perhaps matching TRBD1 or TRBD2 (7 bases each). There are 16 residues in the CDR3. Looked up from germline, CDR1 is SGHNT and CDR2 is YENEEA. V lost 4 bases and J lost 4, with 19 bases in between.

The table lists this clone with many counts. This sample includes further DNA sequences coding for the same CDR3. The chain joins TRBV4-3 to TRBJ2-3, with 12 bases aligning to TRBD2. Germline CDR1 LGHNA, CDR2 YSLEER. V was pared by 2 bases and J by 6 bases, with 3 bases of the junction left unmatched. The CDR3 runs to 15 residues. CDR3 sequence reads: CASSQLAGGLDTQYF. The CDR3 bases are TGCGCCAGCAGCCAACTAGCGGGAGGGCTCGATACGCAGTATTTT.

In its sample, this clone was seen many times. The genes are TRBV13 and TRBJ2-5; 8 bases line up with TRBD1. Germline lookup yields CDR1 PRHDT and CDR2 FYEKMQ (reference sequence). The CDR3 is 13 amino acids. Germline trimming cut 9 bases from V and 2 bases from J; bases unmatched to any gene: 5. CDR3 in DNA: TGTGCCAGACTACAGGGGGAGCAAGAGACCCAGTACTTC. Translated: CARLQGEQETQYF.

J is TRBJ1-5 and V is TRBV30, with 7 bases that match TRBD1. Germline values: CDR1 GTSNPN, CDR2 SVGIG (reference sequence). Trimming removed 3 bases from V and 7 bases from J; junction bases left unmatched: 12. The CDR3 has 15 amino acids. The CDR3: CAWSRGALVGQPQHF. The CDR3 DNA reads TGTGCCTGGAGCAGGGGGGCCCTCGTAGGACAGCCCCAGCATTTT.

The table lists this clone with many counts. The rearrangement joins TRBV5-1 to TRBJ2-1; 8 bases are shared with TRBD1. The CDR3 extends over 16 amino acids. V lost 4 bases and J lost 9; bases outside the gene matches: 15. Germline assignment: CDR1 SGHRS and CDR2 YFSETQ. CDR3 residues: CASSKEQGARSGEQFF. The CDR3 nucleotides read TGCGCCAGCAGCAAGGAGCAGGGGGCGAGGTCCGGTGAGCAGTTCTTC.

This clone was seen once. CDR3 DNA sequence: TGCAGTGCTACGGGACTAGCGGGAATCCCACCCAAGTGGCCCTACAATGAGCAGTTCTTC. This encodes CSATGLAGIPPKWPYNEQFF. This chain joins TRBV20-1 and TRBJ2-1; TRBD2 matches 13 bases. V shed 4 bases and J 2 bases; nucleotides not matched to a gene: 17. CDR3 length equals 20 residues. Germline V CDR1 and CDR2: DFQATT, SNEGSKA (reference sequence).

This clone was recorded once. The V and J genes are TRBV20-1 and TRBJ1-2; tentatively, D is TRBD1 (5 bases). The CDR3 contains 13 residues. V gave up 6 bases and J gave up 3 bases, with 14 bases separating them. Germline V lookup: CDR1 DFQATT, CDR2 SNEGSKA (reference sequence). CDR3 DNA sequence: TGCAGTGCCTGGGAAGGGGACGACTATGGCTACACCTTC. This codes for CSAWEGDDYGYTF.

Comments on this clone: A read error is possible here, since a much larger clone lies one base away. This chain uses TRBV4-1 with TRBJ1-1, with D hard to call. This CDR3 is built from 15 residues. CDR1 is MGHRA and CDR2 is YSYEKL in the germline V gene. V was clipped by 0 bases and J by 6 bases, with 14 bases between them. The CDR3 DNA reads as TGCGCCAGCAGCCAAGACAGAAGGACGGACGCTGAAGCTTTCTTT. Residues: CASSQDRRTDAEAFF.

This clone was seen ten or more times. The chain combines TRBV6-2 or TRBV6-3 with TRBJ2-7, with no clear D. Germline CDR1 is MNHEY and CDR2 is SVGEGT. The CDR3 runs 12 residues. Trimming pared 2 bases from V and 6 bases from J, leaving 8 bases between. In nucleotides, the CDR3 is TGTGCCAGCAGTTACCCCGGAGTCGAGCAGTACTTC. Encoded protein: CASSYPGVEQYF.

About this clone itself: A much larger clone differs from this one at a single base, so this may be a read error. J is TRBJ2-2 and V is TRBV5-1, with D possibly being TRBD2 (5 bases). This CDR3 has 15 residues. CDR1 is SGHRS and CDR2 is YFSETQ in the germline V gene. The CDR3 coding sequence is TGCGCCAGCAGCTTTGACGGAGGTTCCGCCGGGGAGCTGCTTTTT. Translating gives CASSFDGGSAGELLF.

This clone showed up many times. The chain has TRBV19 and TRBJ1-6, with TRBD1 matching over 7 bases. With 4 bases clipped from V and 10 bases from J, the junction kept 7 bases outside the gene matches. The CDR3 is 14 amino acids. Germline assignment: CDR1 LNHDA and CDR2 SQIVND (reference sequence). CDR3 nucleotide sequence: TGTGCCAGTAGTAAGACAGGGACGGGATCACCCCTCCACTTT. Residues: CASSKTGTGSPLHF.

This clone was seen at least ten times. The rearrangement joins TRBV5-1 to TRBJ2-2; 10 bases are a match to TRBD1. V was pared by 3 bases and J by 4 bases, with 6 bases of the junction left unmatched. In germline, CDR1 is SGHRS, CDR2 YFSETQ. The CDR3 sequence is 16 residues long. The CDR3 region has the DNA TGCGCCAGCAGCTCTTTCGGGACAGGGGTCACCGGGGAGCTGTTTTTT. It translates to CASSSFGTGVTGELFF.

In this sample, this clone turned up many times. The chain has TRBV24-1 and TRBJ1-4; D unclear. The ends were cut back, 3 bases at V and 5 bases at J, with 6 bases in the middle. Germline CDR1 reads KGHDR; CDR2 reads SFDVKD. The CDR3 extends over 13 amino acids. CDR3 DNA: TGTGCCACCAGTGATGAGGTGAATGAAAAACTGTTTTTT. It encodes CATSDEVNEKLFF.

Points on this clone: Since a much larger clone is just one base distant, this may be a read error. V is TRBV10-3 and J is TRBJ1-5; D unclear. The germline V gene encodes CDR1 ENHRY and CDR2 SYGVKD. There are 15 residues in the CDR3. In nucleotides, the CDR3 is TGTGTCATCAGTGAGTCTGGTATGGGCAATCAGCCCCAGCATTTT. Amino acid sequence: CVISESGMGNQPQHF.

In its sample, this clone was seen many times. V gene TRBV3-1 combines with J gene TRBJ1-2; D is undetermined. This CDR3 comprises 16 residues. V lost 0 bases and J lost 4, with 15 bases in between. Germline CDR1 is LGHDT and CDR2 is YNNKEL (reference sequence). In DNA form, the CDR3 reads TGTGCCAGCAGCCAAGAATGGGCAGCATCTACCTATGGCTACACCTTC. It codes for CASSQEWAASTYGYTF. Combining the CDR3 with reference TRBV3-1 and TRBJ1-2 gives the whole variable domain DTAVSQTPKYLVTQMGNDKSIKCEQNLGHDTMYWYKQDSKKFLKIMFSYNNKELIINETVPNRFSPKSPDKAHLNLHINSLELGDSAVYFCASSQEWAASTYGYTFGSGTRLTVV.

This clone was recorded at least ten times. This sequence joins TRBV11-2 and TRBJ2-3; no reliable D call. This CDR3 has 17 residues. The V gene lost 0 bases and the J gene lost 0 bases, with 13 bases spanning the gap. The germline gives CDR1 SGHAT, CDR2 FQNNGV. The CDR3 loop is CASSLDGMSPSTDTQYF. The CDR3 DNA sequence: TGTGCCAGCAGCTTAGATGGAATGAGTCCTAGCACAGATACGCAGTATTTT.

Of note for this clone: The junction and the germline gene differ at one end; a read error may be behind it. This chain uses TRBV28 with TRBJ2-5; D remains unclear. The CDR3 consists of 15 residues. Germline V gene lookup returns CDR1 MDHEN and CDR2 SYDVKM. The CDR3: CASILSRLLSETQYF. The CDR3 DNA sequence: TGTGCCAGCATTTTAAGTCGCCTCCTTTCGGAGACCCAGTACTTC.

This clone appeared many times. This chain joins TRBV10-2 and TRBJ2-7; 9 bases are shared with TRBD1. V lost 5 bases, J lost 2 bases, and 7 bases stayed unmatched. The CDR3 covers 15 residues. Germline CDR1 reads WSHSY; CDR2 reads SAAADI. Written as DNA, the CDR3 is TGCGCCAGCAGTATTACCGGACAGGGGACCTACGAGCAGTACTTC. Translation gives CASSITGQGTYEQYF.

Comments on this clone: Possible read error: a much larger clone is one base away. The chain recombines TRBV5-6 with TRBJ2-3; 8 nucleotides align to TRBD2. V was clipped by 1 base and J by 3 bases; unmatched bases: 4. Germline V CDR1 and CDR2: SGHDT, YYEEEE. This CDR3 has 15 residues. CDR3 amino acids: CASSLSGGTTDTQYF. CDR3 bases: TGTGCCAGCAGCTTGTCGGGAGGGACGACAGATACGCAGTATTTT.

CDR3 loop: CASSPTSGGPTEQYF. CDR3 bases: TGTGCCAGCAGTCCGACTAGCGGAGGACCTACGGAGCAGTACTTC. This chain links TRBV6-1 with TRBJ2-7, with TRBD2 identical over 9 bases. This CDR3 region has 15 residues. The V gene's germline CDR1 is MNHNS and CDR2 SASEGT. V trimming: 5 bases; J trimming: 7 bases; junction bases outside the gene matches: 12.

This clone was counted ten times or more. The chain links TRBV10-3 to TRBJ2-1; tentative D call: TRBD1 (6 bases). This CDR3 has 17 amino acids. V shed 3 bases and J shed 12 bases, with 27 bases lying between them. Germline V gene data show CDR1 as ENHRY and CDR2 as SYGVKD. The CDR3 here is CAISDPSRGTTSGGQFF. As DNA, the CDR3 is TGTGCCATCAGTGACCCCTCGAGGGGGACCACCTCTGGGGGGCAGTTCTTC.

The rearrangement joins TRBV29-1 to TRBJ1-2; D call uncertain. Germline V gene sequence: CDR1 SQVTM, CDR2 ANQGSEA. Trimming shortened V by 1 base and J by 0 bases, and 12 bases separated the two germline ends. The CDR3 totals 15 residues. CDR3 bases: TGCAGCGTTGAAGCTATTAACGTAACTAACTATGGCTACACCTTC. This codes for CSVEAINVTNYGYTF.

This clone was observed a single time. The CDR3 nucleotides read TGCGCCAGCAACCTCTGGGACCACGCCTACAATGAGCAGTTCTTC. Amino acid sequence: CASNLWDHAYNEQFF. This chain joins TRBV5-1 and TRBJ2-1; D is possibly TRBD1 or TRBD2 (5 bases each). Trimming took 6 bases from V and 2 from J, leaving 15 bases between them. This CDR3 contains 15 residues. Germline lookup yields CDR1 SGHRS and CDR2 YFSETQ.